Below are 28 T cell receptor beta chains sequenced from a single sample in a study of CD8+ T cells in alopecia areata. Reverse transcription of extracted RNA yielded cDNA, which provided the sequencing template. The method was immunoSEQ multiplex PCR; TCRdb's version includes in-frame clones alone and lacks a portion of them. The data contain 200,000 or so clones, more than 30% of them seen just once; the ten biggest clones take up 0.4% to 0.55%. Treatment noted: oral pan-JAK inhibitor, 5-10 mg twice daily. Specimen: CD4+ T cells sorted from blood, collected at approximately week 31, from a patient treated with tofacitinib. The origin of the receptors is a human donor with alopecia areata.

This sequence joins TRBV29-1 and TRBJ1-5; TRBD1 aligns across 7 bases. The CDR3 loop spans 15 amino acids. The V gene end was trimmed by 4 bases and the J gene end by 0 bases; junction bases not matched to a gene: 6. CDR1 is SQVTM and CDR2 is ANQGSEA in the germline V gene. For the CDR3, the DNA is TGCAGCGTTGTTTTGGCAGGGGGTAGCAATCAGCCCCAGCATTTT. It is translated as CSVVLAGGSNQPQHF.

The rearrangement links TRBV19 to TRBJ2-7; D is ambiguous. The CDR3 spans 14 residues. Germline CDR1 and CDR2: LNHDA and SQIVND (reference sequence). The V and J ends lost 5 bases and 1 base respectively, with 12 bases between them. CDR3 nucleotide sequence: TGTGCCAGTAGTCAACTACAGAGGTCCTACGAGCAGTACTTC. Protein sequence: CASSQLQRSYEQYF.

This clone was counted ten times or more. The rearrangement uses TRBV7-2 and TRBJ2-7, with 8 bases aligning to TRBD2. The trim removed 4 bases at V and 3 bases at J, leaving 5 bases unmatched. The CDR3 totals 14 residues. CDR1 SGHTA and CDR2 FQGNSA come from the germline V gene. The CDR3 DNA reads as TGTGCCAGCAGCTCGAGCGGGGGCCACTACGAGCAGTACTTC. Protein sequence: CASSSSGGHYEQYF.

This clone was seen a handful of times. The DNA for the CDR3 is TGTGCCAGCAGCGTGCTGACAGAATACACTGAAGCTTTCTTT. Amino acid sequence: CASSVLTEYTEAFF. The gene calls are TRBV13 and TRBJ1-1; possibly TRBD1 for D (5 bases). The CDR3 contains 14 residues. The V end lost 5 bases, the J end lost 3 bases, and 13 bases lay between the germline ends. Germline CDR1 reads PRHDT; CDR2 reads FYEKMQ (reference sequence).

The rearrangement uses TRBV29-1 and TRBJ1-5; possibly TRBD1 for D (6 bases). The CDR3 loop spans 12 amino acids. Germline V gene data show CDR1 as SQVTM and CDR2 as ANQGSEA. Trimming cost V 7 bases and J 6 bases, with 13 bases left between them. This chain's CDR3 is CSAGSRGQPQHF. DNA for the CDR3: TGCAGCGCCGGTTCCAGGGGTCAGCCCCAGCATTTT. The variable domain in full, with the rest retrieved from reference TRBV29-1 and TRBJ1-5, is SAVISQKPSRDICQRGTSLTIQCQVDSQVTMMFWYRQQPGQSLTLIATANQGSEATYESGFVIDKFPISRPNLTFSTLTVSNMSPEDSSIYLCSAGSRGQPQHFGDGTRLSIL.

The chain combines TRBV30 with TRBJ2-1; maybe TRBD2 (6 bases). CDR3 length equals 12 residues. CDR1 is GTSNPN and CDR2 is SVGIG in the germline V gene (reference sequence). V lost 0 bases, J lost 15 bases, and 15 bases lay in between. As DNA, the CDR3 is TGTGCCTGGAGTGTATCCGAGACTAGTCTGTTCTTC. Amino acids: CAWSVSETSLFF.

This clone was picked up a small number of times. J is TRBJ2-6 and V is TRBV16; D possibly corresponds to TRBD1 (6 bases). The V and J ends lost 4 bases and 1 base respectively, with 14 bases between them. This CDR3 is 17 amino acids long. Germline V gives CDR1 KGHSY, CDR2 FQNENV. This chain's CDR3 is CASSLRTDQSGANVLTF. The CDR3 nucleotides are TGTGCCAGCAGCCTCAGGACAGACCAGTCTGGGGCCAACGTCCTGACTTTC.

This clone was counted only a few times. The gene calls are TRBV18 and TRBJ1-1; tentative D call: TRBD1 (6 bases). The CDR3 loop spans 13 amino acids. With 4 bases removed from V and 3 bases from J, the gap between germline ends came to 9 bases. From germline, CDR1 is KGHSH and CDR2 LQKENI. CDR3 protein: CASSRAGDTEAFF. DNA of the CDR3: TGTGCCAGCTCACGTGCAGGGGACACTGAAGCTTTCTTT.

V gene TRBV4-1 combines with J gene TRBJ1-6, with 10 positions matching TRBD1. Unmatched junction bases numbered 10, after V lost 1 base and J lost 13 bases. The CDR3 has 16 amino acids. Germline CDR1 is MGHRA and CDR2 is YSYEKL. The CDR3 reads CASSQVPGTGAVPLHF. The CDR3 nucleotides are TGCGCCAGCAGCCAAGTTCCCGGGACAGGGGCAGTCCCCCTCCACTTT.

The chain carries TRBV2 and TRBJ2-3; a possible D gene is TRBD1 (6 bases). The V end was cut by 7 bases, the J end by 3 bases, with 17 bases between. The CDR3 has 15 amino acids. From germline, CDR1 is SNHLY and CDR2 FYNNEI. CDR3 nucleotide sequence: TGTGCCAGCATTTTTCAGGGGTTGCAAACAGATACGCAGTATTTT. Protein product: CASIFQGLQTDTQYF. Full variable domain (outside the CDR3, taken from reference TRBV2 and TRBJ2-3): EPEVTQTPSHQVTQMGQEVILRCVPISNHLYFYWYRQILGQKVEFLVSFYNNEISEKSEIFDDQFSVERPDGSNFTLKIRSTKLEDSAMYFCASIFQGLQTDTQYFGPGTRLTVL.

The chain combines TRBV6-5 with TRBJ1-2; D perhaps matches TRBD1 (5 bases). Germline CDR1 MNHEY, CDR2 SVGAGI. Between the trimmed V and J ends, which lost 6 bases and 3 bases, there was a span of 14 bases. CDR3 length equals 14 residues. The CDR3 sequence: CASRPPGTHYGYTF. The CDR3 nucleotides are TGTGCCAGCAGGCCGCCCGGGACCCACTATGGCTACACCTTC.

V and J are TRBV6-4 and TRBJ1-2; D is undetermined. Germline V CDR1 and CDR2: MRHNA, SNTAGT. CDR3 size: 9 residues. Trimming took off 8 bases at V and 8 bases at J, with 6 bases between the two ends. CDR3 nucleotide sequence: TGTGCCAGCCTAGGGGGCTACACCTTC. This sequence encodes CASLGGYTF.

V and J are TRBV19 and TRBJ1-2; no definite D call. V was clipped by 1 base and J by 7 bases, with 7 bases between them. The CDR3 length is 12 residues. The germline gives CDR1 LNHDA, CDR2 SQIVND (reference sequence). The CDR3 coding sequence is TGTGCCAGTAGTATAGGGAAGGGTGGCTACACCTTC. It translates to CASSIGKGGYTF.

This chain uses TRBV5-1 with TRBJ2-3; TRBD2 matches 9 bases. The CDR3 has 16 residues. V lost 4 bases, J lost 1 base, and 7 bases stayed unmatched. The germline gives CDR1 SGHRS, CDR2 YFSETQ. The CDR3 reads CASSLPGLAGTDTQYF. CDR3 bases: TGCGCCAGCAGCCTTCCGGGACTAGCAGGCACAGATACGCAGTATTTT.

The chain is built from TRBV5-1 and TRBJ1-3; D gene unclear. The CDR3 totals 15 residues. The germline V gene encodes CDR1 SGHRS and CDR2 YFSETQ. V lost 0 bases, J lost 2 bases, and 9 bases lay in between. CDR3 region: CASSLETSAGNTIYF. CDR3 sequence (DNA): TGCGCCAGCAGCTTGGAGACCTCAGCTGGAAACACCATATATTTT.

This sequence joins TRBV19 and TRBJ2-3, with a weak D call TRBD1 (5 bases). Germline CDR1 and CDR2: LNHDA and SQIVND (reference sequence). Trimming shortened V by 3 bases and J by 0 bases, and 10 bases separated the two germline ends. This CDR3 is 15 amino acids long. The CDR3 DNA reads TGTGCCAGTAGTATCAGGGATTCTAGCACAGATACGCAGTATTTT. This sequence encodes CASSIRDSSTDTQYF.

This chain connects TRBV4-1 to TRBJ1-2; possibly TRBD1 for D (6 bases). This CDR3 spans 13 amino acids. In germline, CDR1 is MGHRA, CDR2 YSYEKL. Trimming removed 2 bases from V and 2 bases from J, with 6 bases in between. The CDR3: CASSQTGNYGYTF. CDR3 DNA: TGCGCCAGCAGCCAAACAGGGAACTATGGCTACACCTTC.

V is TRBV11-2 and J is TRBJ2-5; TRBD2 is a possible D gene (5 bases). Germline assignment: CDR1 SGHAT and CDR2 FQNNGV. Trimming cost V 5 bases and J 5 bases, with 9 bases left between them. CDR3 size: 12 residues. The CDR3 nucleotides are TGTGCCAGCAGCAGGTCGGGGGAGACCCAGTACTTC. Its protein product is CASSRSGETQYF.

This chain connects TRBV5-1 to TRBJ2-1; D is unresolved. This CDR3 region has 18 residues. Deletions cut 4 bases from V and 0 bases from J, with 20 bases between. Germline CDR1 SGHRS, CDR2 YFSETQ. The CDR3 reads CASSGDLSLWSSYNEQFF. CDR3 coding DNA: TGCGCCAGCAGCGGAGATCTGTCCTTGTGGAGCTCCTACAATGAGCAGTTCTTC. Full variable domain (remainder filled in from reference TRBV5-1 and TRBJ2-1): KAGVTQTPRYLIKTRGQQVTLSCSPISGHRSVSWYQQTPGQGLQFLFEYFSETQRNKGNFPGRFSGRQFSNSRSEMNVSTLELGDSALYLCASSGDLSLWSSYNEQFFGPGTRLTVL.

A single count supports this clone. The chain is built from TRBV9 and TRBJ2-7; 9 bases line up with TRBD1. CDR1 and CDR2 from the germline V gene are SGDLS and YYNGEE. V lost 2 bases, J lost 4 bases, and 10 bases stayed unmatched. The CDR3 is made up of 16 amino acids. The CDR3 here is CASSVDHTTGGYEQYF. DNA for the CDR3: TGTGCCAGCAGCGTGGATCATACGACAGGGGGTTACGAGCAGTACTTC. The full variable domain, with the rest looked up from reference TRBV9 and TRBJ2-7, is DSGVTQTPKHLITATGQRVTLRCSPRSGDLSVYWYQQSLDQGLQFLIQYYNGEERAKGNILERFSAQQFPDLHSELNLSSLELGDSALYFCASSVDHTTGGYEQYFGPGTRLTVT.

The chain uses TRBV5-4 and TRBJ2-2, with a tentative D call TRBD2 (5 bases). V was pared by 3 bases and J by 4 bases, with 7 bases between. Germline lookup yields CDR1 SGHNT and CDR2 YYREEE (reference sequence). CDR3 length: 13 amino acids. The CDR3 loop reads CASSSDFTGELFF. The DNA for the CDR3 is TGTGCCAGCAGCTCGGACTTCACCGGGGAGCTGTTTTTT.

The CDR3 spells CASSLESVRRTGELFF. CDR3 sequence (DNA): TGCGCCAGCAGCTTGGAATCAGTAAGAAGGACCGGGGAGCTGTTTTTT. V usage is TRBV5-1 and J usage is TRBJ2-2; D gene uncertain. Trimming removed 0 bases from V and 5 bases from J, with 14 bases in between. The germline V gene encodes CDR1 SGHRS and CDR2 YFSETQ. This CDR3 spans 16 amino acids.

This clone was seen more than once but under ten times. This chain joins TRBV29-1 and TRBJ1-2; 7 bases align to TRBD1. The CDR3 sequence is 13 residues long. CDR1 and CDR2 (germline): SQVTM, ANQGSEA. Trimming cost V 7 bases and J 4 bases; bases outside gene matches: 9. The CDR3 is CSAESGQIYGYTF. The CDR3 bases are TGCAGCGCGGAATCGGGACAGATCTATGGCTACACCTTC.

Here the CDR3 reads CASSPGQLSLLVANVLTF. For the CDR3, the DNA is TGCGCCAGCAGCCCCGGACAGTTAAGTCTGCTTGTGGCCAACGTCCTGACTTTC. This chain uses TRBV5-1 with TRBJ2-6; TRBD1 is a possible D gene (6 bases). Germline lookup yields CDR1 SGHRS and CDR2 YFSETQ. Trimming cost V 4 bases and J 6 bases, with 23 bases left between them. The CDR3 runs to 18 residues.

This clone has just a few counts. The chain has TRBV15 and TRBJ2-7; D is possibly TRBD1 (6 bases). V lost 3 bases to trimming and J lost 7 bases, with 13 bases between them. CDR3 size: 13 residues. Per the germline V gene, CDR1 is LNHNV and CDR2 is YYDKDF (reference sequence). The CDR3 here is CATSRATGWEQYF. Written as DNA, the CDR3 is TGTGCCACCAGCAGGGCTACAGGGTGGGAGCAGTACTTC. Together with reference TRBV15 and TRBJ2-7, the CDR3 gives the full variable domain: DAMVIQNPRYQVTQFGKPVTLSCSQTLNHNVMYWYQQKSSQAPKLLFHYYDKDFNNEADTPDNFQSRRPNTSFCFLDIRSPGLGDTAMYLCATSRATGWEQYFGPGTRLTVT.

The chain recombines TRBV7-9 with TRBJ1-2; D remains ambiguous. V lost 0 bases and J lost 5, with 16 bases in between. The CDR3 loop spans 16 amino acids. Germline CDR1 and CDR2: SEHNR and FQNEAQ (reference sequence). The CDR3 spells CASSLAFTSTEYGYTF. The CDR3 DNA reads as TGTGCCAGCAGCTTAGCGTTCACATCTACGGAATATGGCTACACCTTC.

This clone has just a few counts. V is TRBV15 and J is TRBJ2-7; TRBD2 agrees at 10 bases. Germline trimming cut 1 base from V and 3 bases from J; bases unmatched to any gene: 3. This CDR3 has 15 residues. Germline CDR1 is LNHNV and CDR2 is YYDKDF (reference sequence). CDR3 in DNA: TGTGCCACCAGCAGAGCTTCTAGCGGGGGCTACGAGCAGTACTTC. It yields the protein CATSRASSGGYEQYF.

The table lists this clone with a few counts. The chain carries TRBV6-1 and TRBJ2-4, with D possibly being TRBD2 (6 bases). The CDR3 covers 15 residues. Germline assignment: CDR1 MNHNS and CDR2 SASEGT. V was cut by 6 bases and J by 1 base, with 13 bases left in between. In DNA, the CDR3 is TGTGCCAGCAGCGGCATGGAGGGGGCCAAAAACATTCAGTACTTC. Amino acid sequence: CASSGMEGAKNIQYF.